The entry below gives a single T cell receptor beta chain sequence along with its context. Its specificity is not known. This entry is derived from a study of cytomegalovirus exposure and HLA in healthy donors. General study points: Later analysis identified several of the most significant clusters that appeared linked to common viral pathogens.

The PCR employed 60 Vbeta primers together with 13 Jbeta primers. The repertoire was sequenced with immunoSEQ multiplex PCR; TCRdb's copy has only in-frame clones and lacks some. This listing includes tens of thousands of clones. The CDR3 is 14 amino acids. Germline V lookup: CDR1 MNHEY, CDR2 SMNVEV (reference sequence). V was shortened by 3 bases and J by 3 bases, with 12 bases between the two germline ends. The receptor was derived from a middle-aged man in good health and CMV-seronegative. The V gene is TRBV27, the J gene TRBJ2-7, with D tentatively TRBD1 (6 bases). Sequencing used PBMCs. The CDR3: CASSFAGQLYEQYF. The DNA for the CDR3 is TGTGCCAGCAGTTTCGCAGGACAGCTCTACGAGCAGTACTTC.